The rows below give T cell receptor beta chains drawn from one sample of a study of cytomegalovirus exposure and HLA in healthy donors. The protocol was immunoSEQ multiplex PCR, while the TCRdb copy is restricted to in-frame clones and leaves out a portion. This table has under 200,000 clones, more than 65% appearing once. The material sequenced was PBMCs. These TCRs come from a woman aged 30 to 39 in good health and CMV-seronegative. CDR3s include the opening cysteine and the closing phenylalanine or tryptophan. A D gene is named only where the DNA matches it firmly. Clone sizes are given selectively: once, few, many, or a class where the clone is expanded.

V	J	size	D	CDR3	DNA
TRBV30	TRBJ2-7	NA	NA	CAWSVWARSYEQYF	TGTGCCTGGAGTGTTTGGGCTCGCTCCTACGAGCAGTACTTC
TRBV11-2	TRBJ1-1	once	NA	CASSFPRGGLGNTEAFF	TGTGCCAGCAGCTTTCCCAGGGGAGGGTTAGGTAACACTGAAGCTTTCTTT
TRBV28	TRBJ1-4	few	TRBD1	CASTGGGAANEKLFF	TGTGCCAGCACCGGAGGGGGCGCAGCTAATGAAAAACTGTTTTTT
TRBV9	TRBJ1-2	NA	TRBD1	CASSVRQGAGGYTF	TGTGCCAGCAGCGTTCGGCAGGGGGCGGGGGGCTACACCTTC
TRBV7-7	TRBJ2-7	NA	TRBD1	CASSPGTGAYEQYF	TGTGCTAGCAGCCCCGGGACAGGGGCCTACGAGCAGTACTTC
TRBV15	TRBJ2-7	NA	NA	CATSREWAGNYEQYF	TGTGCCACCAGCAGAGAATGGGCGGGAAACTACGAGCAGTACTTC
TRBV27	TRBJ1-1	NA	TRBD1	CASKLTGGNSAEAFF	TGTGCCAGCAAGTTGACAGGGGGCAACTCAGCTGAAGCTTTCTTT
TRBV7-9	TRBJ1-4	NA	TRBD1	CASSKRTGGENEKLFF	TGTGCCAGCAGTAAAAGGACAGGGGGCGAGAATGAAAAACTGTTTTTT
TRBV7-9	TRBJ2-2	NA	TRBD2	CALPRLAATGELFF	TGTGCCCTGCCTCGGCTAGCGGCTACCGGGGAGCTGTTTTTT
TRBV6-5	TRBJ2-7	once	NA	CASSWAMSSYEQYF	TGTGCCAGCAGTTGGGCGATGTCTTCCTACGAGCAGTACTTC
TRBV5-4	TRBJ2-7	NA	TRBD2	CASSLVGSGRIGEQYF	TGTGCCAGCAGCTTGGTGGGTAGCGGGAGAATTGGCGAGCAGTACTTC
TRBV5-1	TRBJ2-7	NA	NA	CASSFAGTYEQYF	TGCGCCAGCAGCTTCGCGGGAACGTACGAGCAGTACTTC
TRBV15	TRBJ2-7	NA	NA	CATSRDREGGEQYF	TGTGCCACCAGCAGAGATAGGGAAGGGGGCGAGCAGTACTTC
TRBV7-9	TRBJ2-5	NA	NA	CASSIESRGTQYF	TGTGCCAGCAGCATTGAATCGCGGGGGACCCAGTACTTC
TRBV5-6	TRBJ1-2	NA	NA	CASSLQGSILGYGYTF	TGTGCCAGCAGCTTGCAGGGGTCCATATTAGGCTATGGCTACACCTTC
TRBV2	TRBJ2-2	NA	NA	CASSEKRPSNTGELFF	TGTGCCAGCAGTGAAAAGCGTCCGTCGAACACCGGGGAGCTGTTTTTT
TRBV25-1	TRBJ1-2	NA	TRBD1	CASSESGQGYYGYTF	TGTGCCAGCAGTGAATCGGGACAGGGGTACTATGGCTACACCTTC
TRBV4-1	TRBJ1-1	NA	NA	CASSHSSDRNTEAFF	TGCGCCAGCAGCCATTCATCAGACAGGAACACTGAAGCTTTCTTT
TRBV29-1	TRBJ2-5	NA	NA	CSASTARGNNQETQYF	TGCAGCGCTTCAACCGCCAGAGGGAATAACCAAGAGACCCAGTACTTC